This T cell receptor beta chain was retrieved from a study of Ad26.COV2.S vaccination and SARS-CoV-2 variants. General observations from the study: It was reported that spike-specific CD8+ and CD4+ T cell responses were substantially broad after vaccination. Breadth of non-spike TCRs did not differ between vaccinees and placebo recipients.

The germline gives CDR1 LGHNA, CDR2 YNFKEQ. The J segment lost 9 bases and the V segment lost 2 bases, leaving 9 bases of the junction unmatched. The CDR3 contains 14 residues. Treatment given: some 20 received Ad26.COV2.S at low or high dose, single or two shots; 5 received placebo; per-sample allocation not given. Following the first vaccine or placebo injection, samples were taken on day 63. Libraries were prepared by immunoSEQ multiplex PCR; TCRdb keeps only in-frame clonotypes and omits some of them. The repertoire includes some 520,000 clones, roughly 85% of them detected once, and 13% sits in the top ten. Turning to this clone: The target antigen is unknown.

The chain combines TRBV4-2 with TRBJ1-1, with 7 nucleotides matching TRBD1. The TCR originated in a person between 18 and 65 years old who received the Ad26.COV2.S COVID-19 vaccine or a placebo. The specimen comprised peripheral blood, sampled in a trial of Ad26.COV2.S vaccine versus placebo. This CDR3 reads CASSQPDRDMKAFF. The CDR3 bases are TGTGCCAGCAGCCAACCTGACAGGGACATGAAAGCTTTCTTT.